Below, one TCR beta chain is given with its context. Only in-frame clones appear in the TCRdb table, and some are missing; sequencing was by immunoSEQ multiplex PCR. There are a few million clones in the sample; 85% to 95% occur only once, and around 0.4% lies in the top ten. This record comes from a study of shared clonotypes between healthy human individuals. Germline loops: CDR1 MDHEN, CDR2 SYDVKM. V gave up 6 bases and J gave up 4 bases, with 18 bases separating them. There are 16 residues in the CDR3. The rearrangement links TRBV28 to TRBJ1-4, with a tentative D call TRBD1 (6 bases). The sample taken for sequencing was naive CD4+ T cells from PBMCs. Subset reported: CD45RA+ positively selected. This clonotype was sampled from a man aged 18 to 35 in good health. Some clones in this sample may be carry-over from other donors' samples. Here the CDR3 reads CASSQPTGAGNEKLFF. For the CDR3, the DNA is TGTGCCAGCAGCCAACCAACGGGGGCGGGTAATGAAAAACTGTTTTTT.